These T cell receptor beta chains were read from a single sample in a study of spatial heterogeneity in lung cancer. MiXCR, applied by TCRdb to the 5' RACE reads, yields one record per CDR3 protein. This table has around 9,300 distinct CDR3 sequences, about 54% appearing once. The sequenced sample was lung tumor tissue, obtained at surgery. These receptors were obtained from a female donor with early-stage non-small cell lung cancer. Each CDR3 is given with its conserved first and last residue. The D gene is left open where the match is weak. Expanded clones are given a class, and other clones once, few, many or no size at all.

>TRBJ2-5|few|TRBV28|TRBD1
CASSGGTGTGQETQYF
TGTGCCAGCAGTGGGGGGACAGGGACGGGGCAAGAGACCCAGTACTTC
>TRBJ1-5|few|TRBV28|.
CASSLWNQPQHF
TGTGCCAGCAGTTTATGGAATCAGCCCCAGCATTTT
>TRBJ2-7|.|TRBV5-1|TRBD1
CASSTTGAPYEQYF
TGCGCCAGCAGCACAACAGGGGCTCCCTACGAGCAGTACTTC
>TRBJ1-1|few|TRBV20-1|TRBD1
CSAEQGVNTEAFF
TGCAGTGCTGAACAGGGGGTAAACACTGAAGCTTTCTTT
>TRBJ1-2|.|TRBV7-2|TRBD1
CASRQGNHGYTF
TGTGCCAGCAGACAGGGGAACCATGGCTACACCTTC
>TRBJ2-2|few|TRBV7-2|.
CASSLDMNTGELFF
TGTGCCAGCAGCCTTGACATGAACACCGGGGAGCTGTTTTTT
>TRBJ1-1|.|TRBV7-2|TRBD1
CASSPSPYRGRGSTEAFF
TGTGCCAGCAGCCCTAGCCCCTACAGGGGGCGCGGGAGCACTGAAGCTTTCTTT
>TRBJ2-3|.|TRBV5-5|.
CASSLGEGRHTDTQYF
TGTGCCAGCAGCTTGGGAGAGGGCAGACACACAGATACGCAGTATTTT
>TRBJ2-3|.|TRBV7-2|.
CASGADTQYF
TGTGCCAGCGGGGCGGATACGCAGTATTTT
>TRBJ1-4|.|TRBV12-3/TRBV12-4|TRBD1
CASSPPGQGVGKLFF
TGTGCCAGCAGTCCCCCCGGACAGGGGGTTGGAAAACTGTTTTTT
>TRBJ1-2|.|TRBV5-1|.
CASSFTGHYGYTF
TGCGCCAGCAGCTTCACAGGACACTATGGCTACACCTTC
>TRBJ1-6|few|TRBV18|TRBD1
CASSFGQAHRPNNSPLHF
TGTGCCAGCTCATTTGGACAGGCCCACAGACCAAATAATTCACCCCTCCACTTT
>TRBJ2-5|.|TRBV20-1|.
CSALPGTFQETQYF
TGCAGTGCTCTTCCCGGGACATTCCAAGAGACCCAGTACTTC
>TRBJ2-5|.|TRBV7-2|TRBD2
CATRLAATQETQYF
TGTGCCACCCGACTAGCGGCCACTCAAGAGACCCAGTACTTC
>TRBJ2-3|few|TRBV28|TRBD1
CASSLQGAPPDTQYF
TGTGCCAGCAGTTTACAGGGGGCGCCTCCAGATACGCAGTATTTT
>TRBJ2-7|medium-sized|TRBV20-1|TRBD1
CSAAQGAEQYF
TGCAGTGCTGCACAGGGGGCCGAGCAGTACTTC
>TRBJ2-4|.|TRBV2|.
CASSAGGRIAKNIQYF
TGTGCCAGCAGTGCCGGAGGGAGGATAGCCAAAAACATTCAGTACTTC
>TRBJ2-3|medium-sized|TRBV9|.
CASSSPNAQGRTQYF
TGTGCCAGCAGCTCGCCAAACGCACAGGGACGAACGCAGTATTTT
>TRBJ2-1|.|TRBV7-2|.
CASRVGSYNEQFF
TGTGCCAGCAGGGTTGGCTCCTACAATGAGCAGTTCTTC
>TRBJ2-5|.|TRBV5-1|TRBD1
CASSSGTGRVQETQYF
TGCGCCAGCAGCTCAGGGACAGGGAGGGTCCAAGAGACCCAGTACTTC
>TRBJ1-1|.|TRBV6-2/TRBV6-3|.
CASSLTYMNTEAFF
TGTGCCAGCAGCCTAACCTACATGAACACTGAAGCTTTCTTT
>TRBJ1-4|few|TRBV6-4|TRBD1
CASSDSKKNRDRGNDEKLFF
TGTGCCAGCAGTGATTCGAAGAAAAATAGGGACAGGGGGAATGATGAAAAACTGTTTTTT
>TRBJ2-7|.|TRBV9|.
CASSVGRRGGLDEQYF
TGTGCCAGCAGCGTAGGCCGGAGAGGCGGGTTGGACGAGCAGTACTTC
>TRBJ2-7|.|TRBV9|TRBD1
CASSVGYTGGYEQYF
TGTGCCAGCAGCGTAGGGTATACAGGGGGCTACGAGCAGTACTTC
>TRBJ2-7|.|TRBV7-8|.
CASRLTGNHEQYF
TGTGCCAGCAGACTTACGGGGAACCACGAGCAGTACTTC
>TRBJ2-3|.|TRBV7-6|.
CASSLMVFGDTQYF
TGTGCCAGCAGCCTTATGGTTTTTGGAGATACGCAGTATTTT
>TRBJ1-3|few|TRBV4-2|.
CASSPRTAVSGNTIYF
TGTGCCAGCAGCCCTAGGACAGCTGTCTCTGGAAACACCATATATTTT
>TRBJ2-7|few|TRBV7-9|TRBD2
CASSPGEGTTYEQYF
TGTGCCAGCAGCCCCGGAGAGGGGACTACCTACGAGCAGTACTTC
>TRBJ2-5|few|TRBV9|TRBD2
CASSVAVGTSGETQYF
TGTGCCAGCAGCGTAGCGGTCGGGACTAGCGGGGAGACCCAGTACTTC
>TRBJ1-2|.|TRBV4-1|TRBD1
CASSPLFGQGYGYTF
TGCGCCAGCAGCCCCCTCTTTGGACAGGGCTATGGCTACACCTTC
>TRBJ2-2|once|TRBV18|.
CASSRFFSRDITGELFF
TGTGCCAGCTCGCGCTTTTTTTCGAGGGACATCACCGGGGAGCTGTTTTTT
>TRBJ1-5|.|TRBV20-1|.
CSARTGKRQPQHF
TGCAGTGCTAGAACAGGGAAAAGGCAGCCCCAGCATTTT
>TRBJ2-7|few|TRBV4-2|TRBD1
CASSLDRDYEQYF
TGTGCCAGCAGCCTGGACAGGGACTACGAGCAGTACTTC
>TRBJ1-1|few|TRBV5-5|.
CASRSRGTEAFF
TGTGCCAGCAGGTCCAGGGGCACTGAAGCTTTCTTT
>TRBJ2-1|.|TRBV15|TRBD2
CATSRGSGGTHNEQFF
TGTGCCACCAGCAGGGGTAGCGGGGGGACTCACAATGAGCAGTTCTTC
>TRBJ2-7|.|TRBV28|TRBD1
CASRGTGRNEQYF
TGTGCCAGCAGGGGGACAGGGCGGAACGAGCAGTACTTC
>TRBJ1-1|.|TRBV6-5|.
CASRLTGMNTEAFF
TGTGCCAGCAGATTGACAGGTATGAACACTGAAGCTTTCTTT
>TRBJ2-7|.|TRBV18|TRBD1
CASSPPRGQGATYEQYF
TGTGCCAGCTCACCACCGCGCGGACAGGGGGCGACCTACGAGCAGTACTTC
>TRBJ2-1|.|TRBV6-2/TRBV6-3|.
CASHRTVKSSYNEQFF
TGTGCCAGCCATAGGACAGTCAAAAGCTCCTACAATGAGCAGTTCTTC
>TRBJ2-3|few|TRBV7-9|.
CASSFRGRTDTQYF
TGTGCCAGCAGCTTCCGGGGTAGGACAGATACGCAGTATTTT
>TRBJ2-7|.|TRBV6-5|.
CASSYIRARGEQYF
TGTGCCAGCAGTTACATCAGGGCTAGAGGCGAGCAGTACTTC
>TRBJ2-3|.|TRBV27|TRBD2
CASSLLLAGGPPNTQYF
TGTGCCAGCAGTCTCCTACTAGCGGGGGGCCCTCCAAATACGCAGTATTTT
>TRBJ1-2|.|TRBV6-5|TRBD1
CASSNDRGTYGYTF
TGTGCCAGCAGCAATGACAGGGGAACCTATGGCTACACCTTC
>TRBJ1-5|.|TRBV11-3|TRBD1
CASSPTGGLWQPQHF
TGTGCCAGCAGCCCGACAGGGGGCTTATGGCAGCCCCAGCATTTT
>TRBJ1-2|.|TRBV2|.
CAIKAVGQYGYTF
TGTGCCATCAAAGCGGTTGGACAATATGGCTACACCTTC
>TRBJ1-1|once|TRBV20-1|.
CSAPSRTVNTEAFF
TGCAGTGCCCCAAGTAGGACCGTGAACACTGAAGCTTTCTTT
>TRBJ2-1|large|TRBV7-2|TRBD1
CASSLGGQRRQGEQFF
TGTGCCAGCAGCTTAGGGGGACAGCGCAGGCAGGGTGAGCAGTTCTTC
>TRBJ2-3|once|TRBV7-2|.
CASSPQETQYF
TGTGCCAGCAGTCCCCAGGAAACGCAGTATTTT
>TRBJ1-2|few|TRBV2|.
CASGQGQGYTF
TGTGCCAGCGGGCAGGGGCAAGGCTACACCTTC
>TRBJ2-1|.|TRBV19|.
CASSSGLAAGYNEQFF
TGTGCCAGTAGCTCAGGACTTGCCGCGGGTTACAATGAGCAGTTCTTC
>TRBJ2-1|once|TRBV11-2|.
CASSLDLLIAADEQFF
TGTGCCAGCAGCTTAGATCTCTTAATTGCGGCGGATGAGCAGTTCTTC
>TRBJ2-7|.|TRBV7-6|TRBD1
CASSAQGADYEQYF
TGTGCCAGCAGCGCACAGGGGGCCGACTACGAGCAGTACTTC
>TRBJ2-5|.|TRBV7-9|TRBD2
CATHRAGEETQYF
TGTGCCACGCACCGGGCGGGGGAAGAGACCCAGTACTTC